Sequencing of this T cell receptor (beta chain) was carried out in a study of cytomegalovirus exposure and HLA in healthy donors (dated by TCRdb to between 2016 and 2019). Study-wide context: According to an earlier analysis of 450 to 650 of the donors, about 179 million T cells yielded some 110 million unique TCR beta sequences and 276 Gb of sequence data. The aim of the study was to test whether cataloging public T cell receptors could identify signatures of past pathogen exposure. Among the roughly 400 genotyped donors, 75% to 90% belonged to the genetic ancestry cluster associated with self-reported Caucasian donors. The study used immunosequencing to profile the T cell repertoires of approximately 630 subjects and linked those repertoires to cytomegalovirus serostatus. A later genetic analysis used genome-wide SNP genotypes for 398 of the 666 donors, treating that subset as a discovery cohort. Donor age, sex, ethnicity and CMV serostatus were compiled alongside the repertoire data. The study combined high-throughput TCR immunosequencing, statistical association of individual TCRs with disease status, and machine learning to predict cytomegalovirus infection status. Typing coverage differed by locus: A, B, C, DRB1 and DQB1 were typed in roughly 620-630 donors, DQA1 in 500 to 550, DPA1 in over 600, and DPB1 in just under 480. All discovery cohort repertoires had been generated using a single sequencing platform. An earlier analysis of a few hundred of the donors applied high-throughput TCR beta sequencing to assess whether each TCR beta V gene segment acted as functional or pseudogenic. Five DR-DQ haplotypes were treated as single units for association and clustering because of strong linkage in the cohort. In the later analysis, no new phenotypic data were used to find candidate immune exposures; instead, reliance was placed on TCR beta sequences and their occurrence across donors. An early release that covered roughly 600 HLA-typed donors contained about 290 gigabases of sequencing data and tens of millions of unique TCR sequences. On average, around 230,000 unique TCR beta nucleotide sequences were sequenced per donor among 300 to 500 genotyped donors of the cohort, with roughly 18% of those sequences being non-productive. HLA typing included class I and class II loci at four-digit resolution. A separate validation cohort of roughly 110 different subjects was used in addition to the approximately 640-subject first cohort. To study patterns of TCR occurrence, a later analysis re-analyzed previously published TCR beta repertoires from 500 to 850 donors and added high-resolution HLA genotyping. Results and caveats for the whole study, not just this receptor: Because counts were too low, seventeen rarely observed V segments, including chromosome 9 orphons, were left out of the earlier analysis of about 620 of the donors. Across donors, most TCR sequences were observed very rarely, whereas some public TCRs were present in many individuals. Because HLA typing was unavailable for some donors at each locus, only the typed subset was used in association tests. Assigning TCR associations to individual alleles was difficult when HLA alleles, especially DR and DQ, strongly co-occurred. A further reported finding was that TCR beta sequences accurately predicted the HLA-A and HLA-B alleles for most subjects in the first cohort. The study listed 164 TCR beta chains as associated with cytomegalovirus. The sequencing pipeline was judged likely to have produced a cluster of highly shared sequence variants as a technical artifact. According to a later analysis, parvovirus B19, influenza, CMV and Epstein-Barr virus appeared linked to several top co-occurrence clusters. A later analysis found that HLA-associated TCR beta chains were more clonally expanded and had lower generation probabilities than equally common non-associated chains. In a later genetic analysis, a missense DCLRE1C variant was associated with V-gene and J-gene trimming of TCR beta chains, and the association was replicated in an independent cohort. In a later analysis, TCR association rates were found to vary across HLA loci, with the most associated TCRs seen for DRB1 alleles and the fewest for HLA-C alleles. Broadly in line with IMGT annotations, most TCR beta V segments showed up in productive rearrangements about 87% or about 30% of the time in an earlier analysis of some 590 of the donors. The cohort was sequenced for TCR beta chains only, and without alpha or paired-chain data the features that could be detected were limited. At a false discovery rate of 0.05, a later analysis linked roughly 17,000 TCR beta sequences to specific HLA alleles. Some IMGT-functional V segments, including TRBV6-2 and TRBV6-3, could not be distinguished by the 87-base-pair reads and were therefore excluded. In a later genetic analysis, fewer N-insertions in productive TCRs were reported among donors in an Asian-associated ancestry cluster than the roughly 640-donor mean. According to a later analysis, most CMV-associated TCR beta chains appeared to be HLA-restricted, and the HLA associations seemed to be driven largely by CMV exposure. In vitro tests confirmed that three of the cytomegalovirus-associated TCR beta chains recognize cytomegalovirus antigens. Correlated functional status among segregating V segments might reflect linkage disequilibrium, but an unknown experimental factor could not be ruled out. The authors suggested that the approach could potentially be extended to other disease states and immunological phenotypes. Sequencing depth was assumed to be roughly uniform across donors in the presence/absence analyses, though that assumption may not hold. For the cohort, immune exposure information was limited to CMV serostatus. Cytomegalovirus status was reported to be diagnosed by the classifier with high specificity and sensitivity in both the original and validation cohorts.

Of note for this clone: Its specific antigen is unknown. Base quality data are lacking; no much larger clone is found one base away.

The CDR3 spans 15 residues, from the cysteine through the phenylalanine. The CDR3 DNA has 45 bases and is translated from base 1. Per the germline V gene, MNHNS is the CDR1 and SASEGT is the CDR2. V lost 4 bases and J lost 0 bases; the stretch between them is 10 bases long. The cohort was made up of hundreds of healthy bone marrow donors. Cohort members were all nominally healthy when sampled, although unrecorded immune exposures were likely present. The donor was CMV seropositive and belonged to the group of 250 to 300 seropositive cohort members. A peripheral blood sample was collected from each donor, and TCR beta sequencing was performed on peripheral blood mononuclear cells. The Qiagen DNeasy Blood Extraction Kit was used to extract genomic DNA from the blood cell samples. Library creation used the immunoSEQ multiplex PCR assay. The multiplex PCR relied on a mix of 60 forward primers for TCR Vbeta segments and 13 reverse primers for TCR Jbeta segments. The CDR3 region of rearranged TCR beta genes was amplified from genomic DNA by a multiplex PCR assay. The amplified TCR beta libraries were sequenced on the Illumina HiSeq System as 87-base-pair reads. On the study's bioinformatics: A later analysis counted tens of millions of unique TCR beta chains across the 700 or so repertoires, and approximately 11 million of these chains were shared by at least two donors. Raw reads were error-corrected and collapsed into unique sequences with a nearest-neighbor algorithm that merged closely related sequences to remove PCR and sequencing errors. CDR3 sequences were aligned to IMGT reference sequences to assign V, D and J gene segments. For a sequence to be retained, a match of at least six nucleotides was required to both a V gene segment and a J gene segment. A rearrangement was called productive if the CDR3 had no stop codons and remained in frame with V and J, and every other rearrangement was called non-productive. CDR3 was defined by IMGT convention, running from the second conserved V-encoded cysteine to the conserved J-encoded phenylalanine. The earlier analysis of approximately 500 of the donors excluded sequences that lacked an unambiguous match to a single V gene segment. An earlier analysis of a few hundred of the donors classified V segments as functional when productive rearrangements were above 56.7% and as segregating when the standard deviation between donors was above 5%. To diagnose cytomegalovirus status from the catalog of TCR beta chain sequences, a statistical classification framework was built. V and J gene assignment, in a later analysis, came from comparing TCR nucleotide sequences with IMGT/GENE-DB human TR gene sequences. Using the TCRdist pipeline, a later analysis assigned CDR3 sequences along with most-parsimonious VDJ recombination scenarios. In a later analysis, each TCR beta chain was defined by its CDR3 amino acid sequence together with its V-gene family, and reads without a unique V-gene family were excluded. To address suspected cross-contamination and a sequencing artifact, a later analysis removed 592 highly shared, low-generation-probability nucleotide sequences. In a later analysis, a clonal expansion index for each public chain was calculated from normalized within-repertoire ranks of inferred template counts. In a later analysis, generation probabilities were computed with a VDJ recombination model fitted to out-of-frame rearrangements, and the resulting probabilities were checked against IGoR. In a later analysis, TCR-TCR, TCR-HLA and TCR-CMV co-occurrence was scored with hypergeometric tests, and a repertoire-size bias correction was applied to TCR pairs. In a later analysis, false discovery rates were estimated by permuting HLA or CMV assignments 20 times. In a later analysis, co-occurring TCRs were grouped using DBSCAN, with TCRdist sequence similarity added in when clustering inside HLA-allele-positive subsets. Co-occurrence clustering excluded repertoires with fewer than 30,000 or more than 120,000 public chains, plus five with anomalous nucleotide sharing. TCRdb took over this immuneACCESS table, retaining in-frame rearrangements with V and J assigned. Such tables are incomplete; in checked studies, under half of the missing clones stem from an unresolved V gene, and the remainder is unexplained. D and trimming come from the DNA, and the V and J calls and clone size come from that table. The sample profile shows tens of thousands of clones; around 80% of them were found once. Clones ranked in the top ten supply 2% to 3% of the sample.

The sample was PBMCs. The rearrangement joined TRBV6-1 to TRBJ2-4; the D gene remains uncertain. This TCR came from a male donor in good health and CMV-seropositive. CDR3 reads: CASSAPSLAKNIQYF. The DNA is TGTGCCAGCAGTGCACCCAGTCTAGCCAAAAACATTCAGTACTTC.